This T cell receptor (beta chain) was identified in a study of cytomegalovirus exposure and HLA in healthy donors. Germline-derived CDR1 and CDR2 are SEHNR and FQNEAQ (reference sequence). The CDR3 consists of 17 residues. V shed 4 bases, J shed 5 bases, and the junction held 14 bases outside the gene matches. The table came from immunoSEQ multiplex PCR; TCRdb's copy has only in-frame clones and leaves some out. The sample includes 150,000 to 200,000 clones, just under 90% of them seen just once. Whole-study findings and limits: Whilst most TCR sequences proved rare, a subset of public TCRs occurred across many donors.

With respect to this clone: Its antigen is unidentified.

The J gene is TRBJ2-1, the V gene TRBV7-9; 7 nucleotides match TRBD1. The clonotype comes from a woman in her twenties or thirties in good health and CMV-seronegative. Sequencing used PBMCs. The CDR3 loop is CASSSIYPGGLDNEQFF. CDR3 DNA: TGTGCCAGCAGCTCTATTTATCCAGGGGGTCTGGACAATGAGCAGTTCTTC.